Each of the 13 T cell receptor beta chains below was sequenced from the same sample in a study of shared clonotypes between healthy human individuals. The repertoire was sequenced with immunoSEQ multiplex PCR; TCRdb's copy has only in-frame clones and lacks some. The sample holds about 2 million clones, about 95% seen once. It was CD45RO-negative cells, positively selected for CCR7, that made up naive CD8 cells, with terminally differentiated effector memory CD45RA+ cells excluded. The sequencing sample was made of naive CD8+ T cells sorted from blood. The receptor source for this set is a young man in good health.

CDR3 amino acids: CASSDDGGLNEQYF. The CDR3 coding sequence is TGTGCCAGCAGTGATGACGGGGGGCTGAACGAGCAGTACTTC. The V gene is TRBV2, the J gene TRBJ2-7, with D tentatively TRBD2 (7 bases). V lost 3 bases to trimming and J lost 5 bases, with 14 bases between them. Per the germline V gene, CDR1 is SNHLY and CDR2 is FYNNEI. The CDR3 loop spans 14 amino acids.

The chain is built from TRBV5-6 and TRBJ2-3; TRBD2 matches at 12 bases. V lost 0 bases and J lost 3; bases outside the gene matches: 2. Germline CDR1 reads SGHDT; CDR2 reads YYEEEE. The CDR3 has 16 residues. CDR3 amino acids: CASSLGLAGETDTQYF. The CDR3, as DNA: TGTGCCAGCAGCTTGGGACTAGCGGGGGAAACAGATACGCAGTATTTT.

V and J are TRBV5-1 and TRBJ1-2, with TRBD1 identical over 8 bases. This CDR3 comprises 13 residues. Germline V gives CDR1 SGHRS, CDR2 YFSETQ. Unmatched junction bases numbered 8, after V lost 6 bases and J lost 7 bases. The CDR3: CASTSQGARGYTF. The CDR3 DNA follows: TGCGCCAGCACCTCGCAGGGGGCTCGTGGCTACACCTTC.

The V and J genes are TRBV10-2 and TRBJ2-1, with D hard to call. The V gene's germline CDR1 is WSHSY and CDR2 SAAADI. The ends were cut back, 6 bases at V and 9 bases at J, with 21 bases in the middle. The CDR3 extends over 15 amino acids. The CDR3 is CASRSLIEYYGEQFF. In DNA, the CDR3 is TGCGCCAGCAGGAGCCTTATAGAGTATTACGGTGAGCAGTTCTTC.

The CDR3 region is CASSLESGHTYGYTF. The CDR3 DNA reads as TGCGCCAGCAGCTTGGAATCGGGACATACTTATGGCTACACCTTC. The chain combines TRBV5-1 with TRBJ1-2, with D perhaps TRBD1 (6 bases). The germline CDR1 and CDR2 sequences are SGHRS and YFSETQ. V was pared by 0 bases and J by 5 bases, with 14 bases between. The CDR3 consists of 15 residues.

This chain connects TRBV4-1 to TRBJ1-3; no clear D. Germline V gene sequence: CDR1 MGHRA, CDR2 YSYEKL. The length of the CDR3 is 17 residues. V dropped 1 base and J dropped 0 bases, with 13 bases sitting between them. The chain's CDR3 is CASSQVSAPTSGNTIYF. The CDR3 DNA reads TGCGCCAGCAGCCAAGTGAGCGCCCCGACCTCTGGAAACACCATATATTTT.

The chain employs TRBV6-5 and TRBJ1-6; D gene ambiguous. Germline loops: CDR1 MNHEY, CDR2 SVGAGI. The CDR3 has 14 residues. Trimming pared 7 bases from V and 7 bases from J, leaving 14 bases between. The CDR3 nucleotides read TGTGCCAGCATGGAGGGAAGCCAAAATTCACCCCTCCACTTT. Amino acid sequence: CASMEGSQNSPLHF.

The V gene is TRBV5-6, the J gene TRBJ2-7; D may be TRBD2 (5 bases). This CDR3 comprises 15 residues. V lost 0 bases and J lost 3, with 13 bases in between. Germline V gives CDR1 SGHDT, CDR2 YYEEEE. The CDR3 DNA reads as TGTGCCAGCAGCTTGGAGGGAGAGTCATTCTACGAGCAGTACTTC. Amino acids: CASSLEGESFYEQYF.

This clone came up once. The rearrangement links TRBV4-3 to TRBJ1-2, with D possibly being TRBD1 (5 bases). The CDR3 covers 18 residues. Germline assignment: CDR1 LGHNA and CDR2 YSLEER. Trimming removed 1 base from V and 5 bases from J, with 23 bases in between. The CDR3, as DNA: TGCGCCAGCAGCCAAGTGTTTAGTGGGACGGAGATTGAGTATGGCTACACCTTC. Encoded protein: CASSQVFSGTEIEYGYTF.

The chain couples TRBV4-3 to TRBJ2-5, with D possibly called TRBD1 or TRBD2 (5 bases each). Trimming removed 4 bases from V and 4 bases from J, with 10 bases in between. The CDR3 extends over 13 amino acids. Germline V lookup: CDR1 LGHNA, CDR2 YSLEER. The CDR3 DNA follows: TGCGCCAGCAGCCCGACGAGGGGAGAGACCCAGTACTTC. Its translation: CASSPTRGETQYF.

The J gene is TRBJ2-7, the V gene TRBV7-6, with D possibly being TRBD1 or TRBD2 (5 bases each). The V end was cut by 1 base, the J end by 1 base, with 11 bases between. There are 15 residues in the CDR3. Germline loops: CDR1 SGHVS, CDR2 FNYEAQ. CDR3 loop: CASSLDPGLSYEQYF. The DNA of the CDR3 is TGTGCCAGCAGCTTAGATCCGGGGCTGTCCTACGAGCAGTACTTC.

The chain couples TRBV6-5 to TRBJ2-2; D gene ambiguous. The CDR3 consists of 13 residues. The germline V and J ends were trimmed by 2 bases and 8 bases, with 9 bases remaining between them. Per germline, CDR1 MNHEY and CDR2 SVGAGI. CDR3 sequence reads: CASSYRVGGELFF. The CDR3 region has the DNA TGTGCCAGCAGTTACAGGGTAGGAGGGGAGCTGTTTTTT.

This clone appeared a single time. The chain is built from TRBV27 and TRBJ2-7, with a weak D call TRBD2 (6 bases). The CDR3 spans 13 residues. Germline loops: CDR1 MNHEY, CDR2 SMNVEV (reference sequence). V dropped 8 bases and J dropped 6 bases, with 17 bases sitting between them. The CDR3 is CASGGGGAFEQYF. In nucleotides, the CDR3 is TGTGCCAGCGGGGGAGGAGGGGCGTTCGAGCAGTACTTC.